This T cell receptor (beta chain) was profiled in a study of CD8 T cells in ankylosing spondylitis. The study, taken as a whole, reports: Researchers report that disease-linked clones proved CD8+ and relatively rare in peripheral blood.

This clonotype was detected only once. Its antigen is undetermined. A much larger clone lies a single base off, so this may be a read error. TCRdb re-called the 5' RACE reads with MiXCR, one entry per CDR3 protein. The data show over 200,000 distinct CDR3 sequences, about 11% seen once. Sample: blood, either unsorted or a sorted T cell fraction (not recorded which). The TCR originated in a male donor with ankylosing spondylitis or in good health (not recorded which).

The CDR3 nucleotides read TGTGCCAGAAGCTTAGCTAGCGGGGTACTCTACCCCTACGAGCAGTACTTC. Protein product: CARSLASGVLYPYEQYF. The chain couples TRBV7-9 to TRBJ2-7, with 9 bases that match TRBD2. The V gene's germline CDR1 is SEHNR and CDR2 FQNEAQ (reference sequence). The CDR3 contains 17 residues.